Sequencing of this T cell receptor beta chain was carried out in a study of blood T cell repertoires in COVID-19. Study information: T cells, B-cell-depleted T cells, or PBMCs provided the cDNA or gDNA that served as material.

Seattle's enrolled individuals joined amid active infection and were then monitored longitudinally. Sequenced by immunoSEQ multiplex PCR; TCRdb stores in-frame clones only, minus some. The data contain 130,000 to 150,000 clones, 75% to 90% of them singletons. The CDR3 is made up of 14 amino acids. Germline-derived CDR1 and CDR2 are LNHDA and SQIVND (reference sequence). V lost 3 bases and J lost 5, with 11 bases in between. This receptor was taken from a man aged 18 to 30 with COVID-19, enrolled during active disease. This chain uses TRBV19 with TRBJ2-1; D perhaps matches TRBD2 (5 bases). What was sequenced was peripheral blood. The CDR3 coding sequence is TGTGCCAGTAGTATCCTAAGCGGTAACAATGAGCAGTTCTTC. The encoded protein is CASSILSGNNEQFF.